The 19 T cell receptor beta chains given below trace back to one sample, sequenced in a study of siplizumab effects on memory and regulatory T cells. The assay was immunoSEQ multiplex PCR, and TCRdb's table has in-frame clones only and misses some. The data show 9,500 or so clones, with over 40% seen just once and 9.5% to 12% held by the top ten. Cells of the mixed lymphocyte reaction were cocultured at 37 degrees C for 5 to 6 days. Which antigens these TCRs recognize remains unknown. The sample consisted of CFSE-low (dividing) CD8+ T cells sorted from an allogeneic mixed lymphocyte reaction. All receptors come from a human donor in good health; the cells came from an allogeneic mixed lymphocyte reaction.

V usage is TRBV7-2 and J usage is TRBJ2-7, with TRBD2 matching over 7 bases. The CDR3 loop spans 16 amino acids. The germline V gene encodes CDR1 SGHTA and CDR2 FQGNSA. V was clipped by 0 bases and J by 2 bases; unmatched bases: 7. The CDR3, as DNA: TGTGCCAGCAGCTTAGCATACGGGGGGTACACCTACGAGCAGTACTTC. Residues: CASSLAYGGYTYEQYF.

This clone was detected only a few times. This chain joins TRBV9 and TRBJ1-6; the D gene is possibly TRBD1 (6 bases). Germline V gene lookup returns CDR1 SGDLS and CDR2 YYNGEE. This CDR3 is 15 amino acids long. V gave up 4 bases and J gave up 9 bases, with 17 bases separating them. CDR3 DNA sequence: TGTGCCAGCAGCACAGAGACAGGCGGCCGTTCACCCCTCCACTTT. Translated: CASSTETGGRSPLHF.

This chain uses TRBV6-1 with TRBJ2-1, with TRBD2 identical over 13 bases. The J segment lost 8 bases and the V segment lost 8 bases, leaving 9 bases of the junction unmatched. The CDR3 totals 15 residues. The germline V gene encodes CDR1 MNHNS and CDR2 SASEGT. The CDR3 DNA is TGTGCCAGCGGACGCGGGACTAGCGGGGTCGATGAGCAGTTCTTC. Encoded protein: CASGRGTSGVDEQFF.

The chain joins TRBV27 to TRBJ2-2; D ambiguous. There are 12 residues in the CDR3. Germline CDR1 is MNHEY and CDR2 is SMNVEV (reference sequence). The germline V and J ends were trimmed by 5 bases and 0 bases, with 1 base remaining between them. CDR3 nucleotide sequence: TGTGCCAGCAGTCCGAACACCGGGGAGCTGTTTTTT. It translates to CASSPNTGELFF.

This clone is labeled medium-sized. The V gene is TRBV4-1, the J gene TRBJ2-7; D is possibly TRBD2 (7 bases). V shed 4 bases and J shed 6 bases, with 19 bases lying between them. CDR1 and CDR2 (germline): MGHRA, YSYEKL. This CDR3 has 15 amino acids. CDR3 protein: CASSLLTLGGAEQYF. The CDR3 nucleotides are TGCGCCAGCAGCCTACTGACTCTTGGGGGGGCCGAGCAGTACTTC.

This clone was detected only a few times. J is TRBJ2-7 and V is TRBV4-1, with D unresolved. CDR3 length equals 16 residues. Trimming cost V 1 base and J 3 bases, with 16 bases left between them. Germline V gene lookup returns CDR1 MGHRA and CDR2 YSYEKL. This CDR3 is CASSQGIVAEYYEQYF. The CDR3 nucleotides are TGCGCCAGCAGCCAAGGAATCGTCGCCGAATACTACGAGCAGTACTTC.

In this sample, this clone turned up many times. Other DNA sequences in the sample encode the same CDR3. The chain links TRBV4-3 to TRBJ1-1; D is unclear. CDR1 is LGHNA and CDR2 is YSLEER in the germline V gene. The CDR3 length is 13 residues. Trimming cost V 3 bases and J 3 bases, with 8 bases left between them. CDR3 region: CASSQGWDTEAFF. CDR3 DNA sequence: TGCGCCAGCAGCCAGGGTTGGGACACTGAAGCTTTCTTT.

Judged by abundance, this clone is medium-sized. The rearrangement uses TRBV27 and TRBJ2-7; the D gene could be TRBD1 or TRBD2 (5 bases each). This CDR3 has 13 residues. V shed 6 bases and J shed 3 bases, with 12 bases lying between them. The germline V gene has CDR1 MNHEY and CDR2 SMNVEV (reference sequence). The CDR3 DNA reads TGTGCCAGCAGCCCTTTTGGGGGCTACGAGCAGTACTTC. Protein sequence: CASSPFGGYEQYF.

The J gene is TRBJ1-1, the V gene TRBV9; D perhaps matches TRBD1 (6 bases). CDR1 SGDLS and CDR2 YYNGEE come from the germline V gene. Trimming cost V 4 bases and J 0 bases, with 10 bases left between them. CDR3 length: 14 amino acids. This CDR3 reads CASSPGALNTEAFF. The CDR3 nucleotides are TGTGCCAGCAGCCCAGGGGCGCTGAACACTGAAGCTTTCTTT.

This clone was detected once. The chain uses TRBV11-3 and TRBJ2-5; 8 positions match TRBD2. Trimming removed 1 base from V and 5 bases from J; junction bases left unmatched: 9. This CDR3 has 16 residues. The germline V gene encodes CDR1 SGHNT and CDR2 YENEEA. This chain's CDR3 is CASSLGAGGLQETQYF. The CDR3 coding sequence is TGTGCCAGCAGCTTAGGGGCGGGGGGATTACAGGAGACCCAGTACTTC. The full variable domain, with the rest looked up from reference TRBV11-3 and TRBJ2-5, is EAGVVQSPRYKIIEKKQPVAFWCNPISGHNTLYWYLQNLGQGPELLIRYENEEAVDDSQLPKDRFSAERLKGVDSTLKIQPAELGDSAVYLCASSLGAGGLQETQYFGPGTRLLVL.

This rearrangement joins TRBV11-2 to TRBJ2-3; no definite D call. Deletions cut 1 base from V and 1 base from J, with 9 bases between. The CDR3 has 15 residues. Germline CDR1 SGHAT, CDR2 FQNNGV. The CDR3 DNA reads TGTGCCAGCAGCTTAGCGGGTTTCGGCACAGATACGCAGTATTTT. The encoded protein is CASSLAGFGTDTQYF.

The chain employs TRBV4-1 and TRBJ2-7; 7 nucleotides align to TRBD1. The V gene end was trimmed by 0 bases and the J gene end by 2 bases; junction bases not matched to a gene: 4. The CDR3 is 15 residues long. Per germline, CDR1 MGHRA and CDR2 YSYEKL. CDR3 protein: CASSQDRDSTYEQYF. Here the CDR3 DNA reads TGCGCCAGCAGCCAAGACCGGGACAGCACCTACGAGCAGTACTTC.

This chain uses TRBV5-1 with TRBJ2-1, with D unresolved. Trimming removed 4 bases from V and 0 bases from J, with 11 bases in between. CDR3 size: 15 residues. Germline loops: CDR1 SGHRS, CDR2 YFSETQ. The CDR3 sequence is CASSPAPSSYNEQFF. CDR3 coding DNA: TGCGCCAGCAGCCCGGCTCCCAGCTCCTACAATGAGCAGTTCTTC.

V gene TRBV10-2 combines with J gene TRBJ2-7, with no clear D. This CDR3 has 12 residues. Trimming took 4 bases from V and 3 from J, leaving 7 bases between them. The germline V gene encodes CDR1 WSHSY and CDR2 SAAADI. This chain's CDR3 is CASSGTLYEQYF. In DNA form, the CDR3 reads TGCGCCAGCAGTGGAACCCTCTACGAGCAGTACTTC.

The chain employs TRBV11-1 and TRBJ2-7; a possible D gene is TRBD2 (5 bases). The length of the CDR3 is 15 residues. CDR1 and CDR2 from the germline V gene are SGHAT and FQDESV (reference sequence). Trimming removed 3 bases at V and 5 bases at J, with 17 bases between. DNA for the CDR3: TGTGCCAGCAGCTTGGCCATCGAGGGCGGACACGAGCAGTACTTC. Translating it yields CASSLAIEGGHEQYF.

This clone was observed a few times. This chain uses TRBV5-1 with TRBJ2-2; no clear D gene. Germline loops: CDR1 SGHRS, CDR2 YFSETQ. The CDR3 is made up of 14 amino acids. V was cut by 2 bases and J by 3 bases, with 8 bases left in between. This CDR3 reads CASSFTPDTGELFF. CDR3 DNA: TGCGCCAGCAGCTTTACCCCCGACACCGGGGAGCTGTTTTTT.

A note on this clone: Other DNA sequences from this sample encode an identical CDR3 as well. J is TRBJ1-1 and V is TRBV6-5, with unresolved D. CDR3 length: 13 residues. The V end was cut by 2 bases, the J end by 1 base, with 5 bases between. Germline CDR1 MNHEY, CDR2 SVGAGI. The CDR3 DNA is TGTGCCAGCAGTTACGGGTGGAACACTGAAGCTTTCTTT. The encoded protein is CASSYGWNTEAFF.

The gene calls are TRBV6-5 and TRBJ1-1; D ambiguous. With 4 bases removed from V and 2 bases from J, the gap between germline ends came to 8 bases. The CDR3 is 13 amino acids. Germline loops: CDR1 MNHEY, CDR2 SVGAGI. This CDR3 is CASSSTGNTEAFF. CDR3 nucleotide sequence: TGTGCCAGCAGTTCAACGGGAAACACTGAAGCTTTCTTT.

This clone has only a few counts. The chain combines TRBV7-9 with TRBJ1-5, with D perhaps matching TRBD1 (5 bases). Trimming removed 5 bases at V and 7 bases at J, with 18 bases between. CDR1 is SEHNR and CDR2 is FQNEAQ in the germline V gene (reference sequence). The CDR3 is 15 amino acids. The CDR3 reads CASSLNGGSSQPQHF. The CDR3 DNA follows: TGTGCCAGCAGCCTTAATGGGGGTTCGAGCCAGCCCCAGCATTTT.